The source of this TCR beta chain is a study of identical twins. General study points: The conclusions drew on cross-sectional statistical analysis instead of tracking the same donors. Invariant MAIT and iNKT cells may have partly biased zero-insertion analyses.

This clonotype has just a few counts. Its antigen is currently unknown. Template switching added a universal primer binding site, and final cDNA carried unique molecular identifiers. Each CDR3 protein gets one entry after TCRdb re-called the 5' RACE reads with MiXCR. In the table there are about 210,000 distinct CDR3 sequences, 9.4% of which are singletons. This CDR3 is 13 amino acids long. Germline V lookup: CDR1 MNHEY, CDR2 SMNVEV (reference sequence). The V end lost 3 bases, the J end lost 3 bases, and 6 bases lay between the germline ends. Sequenced: memory (CD45RO+) T cells sorted from blood. The receptor's source is a woman under 30 in good health. The V and J genes are TRBV27 and TRBJ1-3; weak D call: TRBD1 (5 bases). CDR3 protein: CASSFRVGNTIYF. The CDR3, as DNA: TGTGCCAGCAGTTTCAGGGTTGGAAACACCATATATTTT.